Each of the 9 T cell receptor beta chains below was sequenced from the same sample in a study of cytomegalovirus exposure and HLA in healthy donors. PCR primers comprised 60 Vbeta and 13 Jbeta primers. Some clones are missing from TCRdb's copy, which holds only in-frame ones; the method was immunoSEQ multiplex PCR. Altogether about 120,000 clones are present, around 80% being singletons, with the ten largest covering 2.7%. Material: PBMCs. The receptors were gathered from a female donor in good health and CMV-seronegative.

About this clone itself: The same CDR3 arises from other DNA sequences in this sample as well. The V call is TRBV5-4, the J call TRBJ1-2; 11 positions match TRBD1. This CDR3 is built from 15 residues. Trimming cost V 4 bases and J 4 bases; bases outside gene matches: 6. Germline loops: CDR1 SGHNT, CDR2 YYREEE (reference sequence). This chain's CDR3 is CASSPGQGAAYGYTF. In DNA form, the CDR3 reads TGTGCCAGCAGCCCTGGACAGGGGGCAGCCTATGGCTACACCTTC.

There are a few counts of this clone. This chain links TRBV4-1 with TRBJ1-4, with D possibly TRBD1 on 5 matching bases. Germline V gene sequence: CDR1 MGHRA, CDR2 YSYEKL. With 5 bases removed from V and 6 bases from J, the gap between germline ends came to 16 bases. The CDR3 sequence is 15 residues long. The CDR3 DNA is TGCGCCAGCAGCTTCCGACAGCTGCTGGATGAAAAACTGTTTTTT. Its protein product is CASSFRQLLDEKLFF.

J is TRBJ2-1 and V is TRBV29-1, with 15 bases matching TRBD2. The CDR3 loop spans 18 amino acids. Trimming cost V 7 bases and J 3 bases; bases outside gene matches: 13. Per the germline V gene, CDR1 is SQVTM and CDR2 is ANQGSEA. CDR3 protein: CSGGGGLAGGRGYNEQFF. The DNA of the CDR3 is TGCAGCGGGGGTGGGGGACTAGCGGGGGGAAGGGGCTACAATGAGCAGTTCTTC.

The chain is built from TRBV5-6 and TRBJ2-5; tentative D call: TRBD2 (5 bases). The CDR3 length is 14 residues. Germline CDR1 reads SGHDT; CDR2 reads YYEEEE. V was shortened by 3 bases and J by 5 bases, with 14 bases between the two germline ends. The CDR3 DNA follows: TGTGCCAGCAGCTCAGCGGCTAGCTTGGAGACCCAGTACTTC. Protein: CASSSAASLETQYF.

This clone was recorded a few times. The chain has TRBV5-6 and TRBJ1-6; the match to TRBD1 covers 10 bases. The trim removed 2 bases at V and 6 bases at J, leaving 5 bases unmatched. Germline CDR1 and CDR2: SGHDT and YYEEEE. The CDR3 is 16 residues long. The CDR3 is CASSFDRGLGNSPLHF. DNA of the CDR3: TGTGCCAGCAGCTTCGACAGGGGGCTTGGTAATTCACCCCTCCACTTT.

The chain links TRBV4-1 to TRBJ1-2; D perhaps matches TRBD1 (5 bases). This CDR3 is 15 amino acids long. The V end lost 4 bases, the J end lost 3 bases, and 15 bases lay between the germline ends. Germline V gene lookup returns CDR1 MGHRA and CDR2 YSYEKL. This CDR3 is CASSPIFGGDYGYTF. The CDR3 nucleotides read TGCGCCAGCAGCCCCATCTTTGGGGGGGACTATGGCTACACCTTC.

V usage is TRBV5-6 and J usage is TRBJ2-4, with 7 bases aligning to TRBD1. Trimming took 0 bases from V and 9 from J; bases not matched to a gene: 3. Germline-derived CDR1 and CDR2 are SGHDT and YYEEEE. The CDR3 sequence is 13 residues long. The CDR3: CASSLGAGGIQYF. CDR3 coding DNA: TGTGCCAGCAGCTTGGGTGCAGGGGGCATTCAGTACTTC.

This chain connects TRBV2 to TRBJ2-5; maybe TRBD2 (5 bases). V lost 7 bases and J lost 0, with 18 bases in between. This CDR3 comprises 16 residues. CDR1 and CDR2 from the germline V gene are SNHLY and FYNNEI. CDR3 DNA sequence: TGTGCCAGCAATCAACCGAGGGCCGCAGACCAAGAGACCCAGTACTTC. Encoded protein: CASNQPRAADQETQYF.

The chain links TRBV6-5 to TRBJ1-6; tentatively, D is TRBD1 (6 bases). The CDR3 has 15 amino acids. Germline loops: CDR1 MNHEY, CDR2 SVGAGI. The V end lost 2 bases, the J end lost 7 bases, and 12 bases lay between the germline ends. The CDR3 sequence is CASSYAPQGNSPLHF. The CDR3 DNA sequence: TGTGCCAGCAGTTACGCCCCCCAGGGGAATTCACCCCTCCACTTT.